The rows below give T cell receptor beta chains drawn from one sample of a study of T cell responses to AZD1222 COVID-19 vaccine. Here immunoSEQ multiplex PCR was the method, and the copy in TCRdb shows in-frame clones only, minus some. The sample records about 150,000 clones, about 89% being singletons. Specimen: peripheral blood, collected 28 days after the second AZD1222 dose. Receptor source: an adult who received the AZD1222 COVID-19 vaccine. The CDR3 runs from the conserved cysteine through the conserved F or W. A D gene is named only where the DNA matches it firmly. Rows may omit the clone size; those that give it use once, few, many or a size class.

TRBD2 | - | TRBJ2-1 | TRBV4-3 | CASSQDRLAGAEQFF | TGCGCCAGCAGCCAAGATCGACTAGCGGGCGCGGAGCAGTTCTTC
- | - | TRBJ1-1 | TRBV5-4 | CASSHDPDSNTEAFF | TGTGCCAGCAGCCACGACCCAGATTCAAACACTGAAGCTTTCTTT
- | - | TRBJ1-5 | TRBV7-9 | CASSLGRLDSNQPQHF | TGTGCCAGCAGCCTAGGGCGTTTGGATAGCAATCAGCCCCAGCATTTT
TRBD2 | - | TRBJ2-7 | TRBV10-3 | CAISGSSGLAYEQYF | TGTGCCATCAGTGGATCTAGCGGGTTGGCCTACGAGCAGTACTTC
- | - | TRBJ2-1 | TRBV5-1 | CASRMGHNEQFF | TGCGCCAGCAGAATGGGGCACAATGAGCAGTTCTTC
- | once | TRBJ1-6 | TRBV14 | CASSQAPRSPLHF | TGTGCCAGCAGCCAAGCCCCGCGTTCACCCCTCCACTTT
TRBD2 | - | TRBJ2-2 | TRBV28 | CASLRGGPSTGELFF | TGTGCCAGCCTGCGGGGGGGGCCCAGCACCGGGGAGCTGTTTTTT
- | - | TRBJ1-5 | TRBV7-2 | CASSLDAARPQHF | TGTGCCAGCAGCTTAGATGCCGCTCGGCCCCAGCATTTT
- | few | TRBJ2-7 | TRBV29-1 | CSVEGLGTSGDYEQYF | TGCAGCGTTGAAGGATTGGGGACATCCGGCGACTACGAGCAGTACTTC
- | - | TRBJ1-4 | TRBV3-1/TRBV3-2 | CASSQAAGTNEKLFF | TGTGCCAGCAGCCAAGCGGCCGGGACTAATGAAAAACTGTTTTTT
- | - | TRBJ2-6 | TRBV6-2/TRBV6-3 | CASSYSMGSGANVLTF | TGTGCCAGCAGTTACTCGATGGGCTCCGGGGCCAACGTCCTGACTTTC
TRBD1 | - | TRBJ1-4 | TRBV5-8 | CASSLGTGLATNEKLFF | TGTGCCAGCAGCTTAGGGACAGGCCTTGCAACTAATGAAAAACTGTTTTTT
TRBD2 | - | TRBJ2-1 | TRBV7-6 | CASSLALTGGEGEQFF | TGTGCCAGCAGCTTAGCTCTCACGGGGGGGGAAGGTGAGCAGTTCTTC
- | - | TRBJ2-7 | TRBV29-1 | CSVEDPTGSYEQYF | TGCAGCGTTGAAGACCCGACAGGCTCCTACGAGCAGTACTTC
TRBD1 | - | TRBJ1-2 | TRBV3-1/TRBV3-2 | CASSQDRGRTGNNYGYTF | TGTGCCAGCAGCCAAGATCGGGGGAGGACAGGGAATAACTATGGCTACACCTTC
- | once | TRBJ1-4 | TRBV6-1 | CASSEAWSSHINEKLFF | TGTGCCAGCAGTGAAGCGTGGTCCAGTCACATTAATGAAAAACTGTTTTTT
TRBD2 | - | TRBJ2-7 | TRBV7-9 | CASSPGLAGGYEQYF | TGTGCCAGCAGCCCCGGACTAGCGGGAGGGTACGAGCAGTACTTC
- | few | TRBJ1-2 | TRBV27 | CASSFLSGTADGYTF | TGTGCCAGCAGTTTCCTTTCCGGGACGGCTGATGGCTACACCTTC
TRBD1 | once | TRBJ1-4 | TRBV19 | CASRDRNLATNEKLFF | TGTGCCAGCAGGGACAGAAATTTAGCAACTAATGAAAAACTGTTTTTT
- | - | TRBJ2-5 | TRBV6-6 | CASVRGPNQETQYF | TGTGCCAGTGTTCGGGGTCCAAACCAAGAGACCCAGTACTTC
- | - | TRBJ1-5 | TRBV7-6 | CASSLEQGGNQPQHF | TGTGCCAGCAGCTTAGAACAGGGTGGCAATCAGCCCCAGCATTTT
TRBD1 | - | TRBJ2-3 | TRBV12-5 | CASGLVRTGTDTQYF | TGTGCTAGTGGTTTGGTCAGGACAGGGACGGATACGCAGTATTTT
- | - | TRBJ1-4 | TRBV12-5 | CASGLVRQGINEKLFF | TGTGCTAGTGGTTTGGTCCGGCAGGGGATTAATGAAAAACTGTTTTTT
- | - | TRBJ1-3 | TRBV19 | CASSDLLTYSGNTIYF | TGTGCCAGTAGTGACCTTCTGACATACTCTGGAAACACCATATATTTT
- | - | TRBJ1-3 | TRBV6-4 | CASTTLSPGNTIYF | TGTGCCAGCACGACTTTGTCCCCCGGAAACACCATATATTTT
- | - | TRBJ2-6 | TRBV6-2/TRBV6-3 | CASSDPSGANVLTF | TGTGCCAGCAGTGACCCCTCCGGGGCCAACGTCCTGACTTTC
- | - | TRBJ1-5 | TRBV6-5 | CASKDGNQPQHF | TGTGCCAGCAAGGACGGAAATCAGCCCCAGCATTTT
- | once | TRBJ2-7 | TRBV2 | CASNYRESSYEQYF | TGTGCCAGCAACTACAGGGAGAGCTCCTACGAGCAGTACTTC
- | - | TRBJ1-3 | TRBV9 | CASSANVDLGNTIYF | TGTGCCAGCAGCGCTAACGTGGACCTAGGAAACACCATATATTTT
TRBD1 | - | TRBJ1-6 | TRBV6-5 | CASSFRQGGPLHF | TGTGCCAGCAGTTTTCGACAGGGCGGACCCCTCCACTTT
TRBD1 | - | TRBJ1-1 | TRBV6-4 | CASRGGSEGAIEVNTEAFF | TGTGCCAGCAGGGGTGGTTCCGAGGGGGCTATCGAGGTGAACACTGAAGCTTTCTTT
- | - | TRBJ2-7 | TRBV6-5 | CASSLERAIYEQYF | TGTGCCAGCAGTCTGGAAAGGGCAATCTACGAGCAGTACTTC
- | few | TRBJ1-6 | TRBV6-5 | CASSRTVTNSPLHF | TGTGCCAGCAGTCGAACGGTAACCAATTCACCCCTCCACTTT
TRBD1 | - | TRBJ1-2 | TRBV19 | CASSRDRVSGYGYTF | TGTGCCAGTAGTAGGGACAGGGTGTCCGGCTATGGCTACACCTTC
- | - | TRBJ1-1 | TRBV27 | CASSGGLNTEAFF | TGTGCCAGCAGTGGCGGATTGAACACTGAAGCTTTCTTT
- | - | TRBJ1-1 | TRBV12-3/TRBV12-4 | CASSLVGSTEAFF | TGTGCCAGCAGTTTAGTCGGCAGCACTGAAGCTTTCTTT
- | - | TRBJ2-5 | TRBV14 | CASSQELTETQYF | TGTGCCAGCAGCCAAGAGCTGACGGAGACCCAGTACTTC
- | - | TRBJ2-4 | TRBV3-1/TRBV3-2 | CASSHPQAIQYF | TGTGCCAGCAGCCATCCCCAAGCCATTCAGTACTTC
- | once | TRBJ1-2 | TRBV5-4 | CASSLAGADGYTF | TGTGCCAGCAGCTTGGCAGGGGCGGATGGCTACACCTTC
- | - | TRBJ2-7 | TRBV25-1 | CASSESIRYEQYF | TGTGCCAGCAGTGAATCAATAAGGTACGAGCAGTACTTC
TRBD2 | - | TRBJ2-5 | TRBV2 | CASIAGDQETQYF | TGTGCCAGCATAGCGGGAGACCAAGAGACCCAGTACTTC
TRBD1 | - | TRBJ2-1 | TRBV11-2 | CASSLWGGTGAYNEQFF | TGTGCCAGCAGCTTATGGGGTGGGACAGGGGCATACAATGAGCAGTTCTTC
TRBD2 | - | TRBJ2-3 | TRBV10-3 | CATTGGGGATDTQYF | TGTGCCACTACCGGGGGCGGGGGGGCAACAGATACGCAGTATTTT
- | - | TRBJ1-3 | TRBV6-5 | CASSYSIWTGANTIYF | TGTGCCAGCAGTTACTCGATCTGGACGGGAGCGAACACCATATATTTT
TRBD2 | - | TRBJ2-1 | TRBV7-3 | CASSLTSGSVGEQFF | TGTGCCAGCAGCTTGACTAGCGGGAGTGTTGGTGAGCAGTTCTTC
TRBD1 | - | TRBJ2-5 | TRBV29-1 | CSVWGSTGYIEETQYF | TGCAGCGTTTGGGGCTCGACAGGGTACATCGAAGAGACCCAGTACTTC
- | - | TRBJ1-1 | TRBV9 | CASSPHVVRNTEAFF | TGTGCCAGCAGCCCGCATGTCGTTAGGAACACTGAAGCTTTCTTT
- | few | TRBJ1-1 | TRBV12-3/TRBV12-4 | CAIKGQLNTEAFF | TGTGCCATAAAGGGACAACTGAACACTGAAGCTTTCTTT
- | - | TRBJ2-3 | TRBV7-2 | CASSFPRAGGDTQYF | TGTGCCAGCAGCTTTCCTAGGGCCGGAGGGGATACGCAGTATTTT
- | few | TRBJ2-2 | TRBV27 | CASSFLGVQTGELFF | TGTGCCAGCAGTTTTTTGGGGGTGCAAACCGGGGAGCTGTTTTTT
TRBD2 | once | TRBJ2-1 | TRBV6-2/TRBV6-3 | CASSFPAQPTSGSLTYNEQFF | TGTGCCAGCAGTTTCCCAGCACAGCCCACTAGCGGGAGCCTTACCTACAATGAGCAGTTCTTC
- | once | TRBJ1-3 | TRBV5-5 | CASSLDWVSGNTIYF | TGTGCCAGCAGCTTGGATTGGGTTTCTGGAAACACCATATATTTT
TRBD2 | once | TRBJ2-7 | TRBV5-4 | CASSPGLAGGGAYEQYF | TGTGCCAGCAGCCCGGGACTAGCGGGAGGCGGGGCCTACGAGCAGTACTTC